What follows are 2 T cell receptor beta chains derived from one specimen sequenced in a study of blood T cell repertoires in COVID-19. Assay used: immunoSEQ multiplex PCR; TCRdb lists only in-frame clones, some missing. This table has some 87,000 clones, about 85% appearing once. Sample: peripheral blood. These receptors were obtained from a woman aged 70-85 years with active or convalescent COVID-19.

V usage is TRBV7-2 and J usage is TRBJ2-7, with D maybe TRBD1 (6 bases). V lost 8 bases to trimming and J lost 4 bases, with 21 bases between them. The CDR3 is made up of 15 amino acids. Germline CDR1 and CDR2: SGHTA and FQGNSA. The CDR3 loop reads CASAPQGTQVYEQYF. The CDR3 DNA reads TGTGCCAGCGCCCCCCAGGGGACGCAAGTTTACGAGCAGTACTTC.

This chain connects TRBV2 to TRBJ2-1, with TRBD2 as a possible D gene (5 bases). V was trimmed by 5 bases and J by 8 bases, leaving 7 bases between them. Germline assignment: CDR1 SNHLY and CDR2 FYNNEI. The CDR3 loop spans 11 amino acids. CDR3 coding DNA: TGTGCCAGCAGTAGGACTTATGAGCAGTTCTTC. Protein: CASSRTYEQFF. The variable domain in full, completed from reference TRBV2 and TRBJ2-1, reads EPEVTQTPSHQVTQMGQEVILRCVPISNHLYFYWYRQILGQKVEFLVSFYNNEISEKSEIFDDQFSVERPDGSNFTLKIRSTKLEDSAMYFCASSRTYEQFFGPGTRLTVL.